The T cell receptor beta chain described here comes from a study of CD8 T cells in Susac syndrome. RNA was extracted with the RNeasy kit, and a quantity of 0.5 to 1 ug was reverse transcribed using random hexamers. TCRdb reanalysed the immunoSEQ multiplex PCR reads using MiXCR and keeps one entry per CDR3 protein. This sample yields fewer than 200,000 distinct CDR3 sequences, of which 95% are seen a single time; less than 0.2% belongs to the top ten. Trimming took off 7 bases at V and 4 bases at J, with 17 bases between the two ends. Germline CDR1 SQVTM, CDR2 ANQGSEA. The CDR3 is made up of 13 amino acids. The multiple sclerosis controls were treatment-naive patients, and their relapsing-remitting disease was stable or active. TEMRA cells were FACS-enriched, and CD8+ and CD4+ T cells were isolated negatively.

Sequenced: CD8+ T cells from PBMCs. The V and J genes are TRBV29-1 and TRBJ2-7, with D hard to call. This sequence was found in a human donor with multiple sclerosis. CDR3 DNA sequence: TGCAGCGCGGGCCCCCTAGGAATATACGAGCAGTACTTC. Amino acid sequence: CSAGPLGIYEQYF.